The 6 T cell receptor beta chains in this list originate from one sample, sequenced in a study of T cell clonality in common variable immunodeficiency. No antigen is known for these receptors. Overall study findings and caveats: In common variable immunodeficiency, TCR beta chains reportedly carried fewer deletions and N-nucleotide insertions.

Assay: immunoSEQ multiplex PCR; the TCRdb copy retains only in-frame clones and omits some. The repertoire consists of around 21,000 clones, none detected only once. The sequenced sample consisted of peripheral blood mononuclear cells. The receptors stem from a human donor with common variable immunodeficiency.

Only a few counts were recorded for this clone. The DNA ends 3 residues before the CDR3 does, and the rest of the CDR3 is filled in from the germline J gene. V usage is TRBV18 and J usage is TRBJ1-5, with D unclear. The CDR3 covers 13 residues. Trimming took off 2 bases at V and 5 bases at J, with 7 bases between the two ends. From germline, CDR1 is KGHSH and CDR2 LQKENI. The CDR3 here is CASSPGQDQPQHF. CDR3 DNA, as far as it was read: TGTGCCAGCTCACCAGGGCAAGATCAGCCC.

Worth noting for this clone: The sequence runs out 3 residues before the end of the CDR3; the remainder is reconstructed from the germline J gene. The J gene is TRBJ2-7, the V gene TRBV7-6, with D unclear. The germline V gene encodes CDR1 SGHVS and CDR2 FNYEAQ. The CDR3 sequence is 10 residues long. V lost 8 bases, J lost 3 bases, and 5 bases lay in between. The part of the CDR3 DNA that was read is TGTGCCAGCGGCAACTACGAG. Translating gives CASGNYE. The whole CDR3 is CASGNYEQYF.

This clone was recorded a few times. With the read ending 3 residues before the CDR3 end, the germline J gene is used to fill in that end. The chain couples TRBV2 to TRBJ2-3, with unresolved D. The CDR3 is 12 residues long. V was trimmed by 5 bases and J by 4 bases, leaving 7 bases between them. The germline gives CDR1 SNHLY, CDR2 FYNNEI. The CDR3 DNA, read in part, is TGTGCCAGCAGTATTACACCAGATACG. Protein product: CASSITPDT. From start to end, the CDR3 is CASSITPDTQYF.

Notes on this clone: The read ends 3 residues before the CDR3 terminus; that terminus is restored from the germline J gene. This chain connects TRBV7-6 to TRBJ2-3; 10 bases agree with TRBD2. The CDR3 covers 14 residues. Losses at the gene ends were 5 bases for V and 6 bases for J; bases not matched to a gene: 5. CDR1 SGHVS and CDR2 FNYEAQ come from the germline V gene. CDR3 amino acids: CASSQLAGSDTQYF. The covered CDR3 bases are TGTGCCAGCAGCCAACTAGCGGGGTCGGATACG.

This clone was found a few times. The read is 3 residues too short to cover the CDR3 end, so that end is filled in from the germline J gene. The V call is TRBV5-6, the J call TRBJ2-2; perhaps TRBD1 as D (6 bases). V was pared by 0 bases and J by 6 bases, with 12 bases between. The CDR3 runs to 15 residues. CDR1 is SGHDT, CDR2 YYEEEE, per germline. The CDR3 protein is CASSLDRAVPGELFF. Partial CDR3 DNA: TGTGCCAGCAGCTTGGACAGGGCGGTACCCGGGGAG.

To note about this clone: The read ends 3 residues shy of where the CDR3 ends; the end is completed using the germline J gene. The chain is built from TRBV19 and TRBJ2-7; 8 positions agree with TRBD1. The CDR3 extends over 13 amino acids. The J segment lost 1 base and the V segment lost 10 bases, leaving 6 bases of the junction unmatched. CDR1 is LNHDA and CDR2 is SQIVND in the germline V gene (reference sequence). This CDR3 is CAIRQGPSYEQYF. The CDR3 DNA, read in part, is TGTGCCATCCGACAGGGGCCTTCCTACGAG.